Following are 21 T cell receptor beta chains from one sample sequenced in a study of T cell responses to AZD1222 COVID-19 vaccine. Method: immunoSEQ multiplex PCR; TCRdb's copy keeps in-frame clones and lacks some. The sample yields fewer than 150,000 clones, roughly 90% seen once. The material was peripheral blood, obtained 28 days after the second AZD1222 dose. The origin of the receptors is an adult who received the AZD1222 COVID-19 vaccine.

V is TRBV18 and J is TRBJ1-5, with D possibly TRBD1 on 6 matching bases. This CDR3 spans 15 amino acids. The V gene lost 5 bases and the J gene lost 3 bases, with 14 bases spanning the gap. Germline V CDR1 and CDR2: KGHSH, LQKENI. CDR3 residues: CASSSRQAINQPQHF. CDR3 in DNA: TGTGCCAGCTCATCCCGACAGGCCATCAATCAGCCCCAGCATTTT.

The chain combines TRBV10-3 with TRBJ2-5; the D is unclear. With 7 bases removed from V and 5 bases from J, the gap between germline ends came to 11 bases. CDR1 and CDR2 from the germline V gene are ENHRY and SYGVKD. This CDR3 comprises 12 residues. The CDR3 DNA sequence: TGTGCCATCACCATTCCAGTTGAGACCCAGTACTTC. Translated, it gives CAITIPVETQYF.

CDR3 DNA sequence: TGTGCCAGCAGTCCCGAGGCTAGCGGGAGTGGAAACATTCAGTACTTC. Protein product: CASSPEASGSGNIQYF. This chain uses TRBV28 with TRBJ2-4, with 10 positions matching TRBD2. The CDR3 totals 16 residues. V was pared by 5 bases and J by 6 bases, with 10 bases of the junction left unmatched. CDR1 and CDR2 from the germline V gene are MDHEN and SYDVKM.

This clone was detected only once. The chain combines TRBV6-5 with TRBJ2-7; D gene uncertain. This CDR3 has 11 residues. Per the germline V gene, CDR1 is MNHEY and CDR2 is SVGAGI. V shed 2 bases and J shed 2 bases, with 1 base lying between them. CDR3 DNA sequence: TGTGCCAGCAGTTACGCCTACGAGCAGTACTTC. It is translated as CASSYAYEQYF.

The chain has TRBV10-3 and TRBJ1-2; 7 bases align to TRBD1. Germline CDR1 and CDR2: ENHRY and SYGVKD. The V segment lost 0 bases and the J segment 2 bases; nucleotides outside the gene matches: 0. The CDR3 has 14 residues. The CDR3 here is CAISESTGNYGYTF. The CDR3, as DNA: TGTGCCATCAGTGAGTCGACAGGGAACTATGGCTACACCTTC.

The rearrangement links TRBV10-3 to TRBJ1-1, with no clear D. V lost 9 bases to trimming and J lost 2 bases, with 10 bases between them. This CDR3 contains 12 residues. Germline values: CDR1 ENHRY, CDR2 SYGVKD. CDR3 coding DNA: TGTGCCATGAACAGCCAAAACACTGAAGCTTTCTTT. Translating it yields CAMNSQNTEAFF.

The chain recombines TRBV7-9 with TRBJ1-4, with a tentative D call TRBD1 (5 bases). CDR3 length equals 14 residues. V lost 8 bases, J lost 2 bases, and 12 bases lay in between. CDR1 and CDR2 from the germline V gene are SEHNR and FQNEAQ (reference sequence). The CDR3 region is CASGPGRTNEKLFF. In DNA, the CDR3 is TGTGCCAGCGGCCCGGGACGGACTAATGAAAAACTGTTTTTT.

The chain uses TRBV6-5 and TRBJ1-5; 9 positions agree with TRBD1. This CDR3 region has 15 residues. Germline CDR1 is MNHEY and CDR2 is SVGAGI. Germline trimming cut 11 bases from V and 0 bases from J; bases unmatched to any gene: 8. This CDR3 is CAGSGTGLSNQPQHF. CDR3 nucleotides: TGTGCCGGGTCCGGGACAGGGCTTAGCAATCAGCCCCAGCATTTT.

The chain carries TRBV5-5 and TRBJ1-1; D gene uncertain. Germline lookup yields CDR1 SGHKS and CDR2 YYEKEE (reference sequence). Deletions cut 0 bases from V and 2 bases from J, with 11 bases between. This CDR3 is 15 amino acids long. The CDR3 sequence: CASSLGSTLNTEAFF. The CDR3 DNA sequence: TGTGCCAGCAGCTTGGGTAGTACCCTAAACACTGAAGCTTTCTTT. The full variable domain, with the rest looked up from reference TRBV5-5 and TRBJ1-1, is DAGVTQSPTHLIKTRGQQVTLRCSPISGHKSVSWYQQVLGQGPQFIFQYYEKEERGRGNFPDRFSARQFPNYSSELNVNALLLGDSALYLCASSLGSTLNTEAFFGQGTRLTVV.

In this sample, this clone turned up once. V usage is TRBV5-6 and J usage is TRBJ1-2, with a weak D call TRBD1 (6 bases). Trimming stripped 2 bases from V and 8 bases from J, with 13 bases between. This CDR3 region has 13 residues. Germline V gives CDR1 SGHDT, CDR2 YYEEEE. The CDR3 DNA follows: TGTGCCAGCAGCTTAGTGGGGGCGGGAGGCTACACCTTC. The encoded protein is CASSLVGAGGYTF.

The chain carries TRBV5-1 and TRBJ1-2, with TRBD1 matching 12 bases. J gave up 4 bases and V 1 base, and 11 bases lay outside the gene matches. Germline CDR1 reads SGHRS; CDR2 reads YFSETQ. The CDR3 length is 18 residues. CDR3 amino acids: CASSLTWDRGRFGYGYTF. For the CDR3, the DNA is TGCGCCAGCAGCTTGACCTGGGACAGGGGGCGGTTTGGCTATGGCTACACCTTC.

The chain uses TRBV29-1 and TRBJ1-2; D ambiguous. Germline V CDR1 and CDR2: SQVTM, ANQGSEA. This CDR3 has 12 residues. The V gene lost 3 bases and the J gene lost 2 bases, with 7 bases spanning the gap. CDR3 protein: CSVDSQNYGYTF. In DNA, the CDR3 is TGCAGCGTTGATTCGCAGAACTATGGCTACACCTTC.

The chain employs TRBV11-1 and TRBJ1-6; a possible D gene is TRBD1 (5 bases). The V end was cut by 4 bases, the J end by 13 bases, with 17 bases between. Germline CDR1 SGHAT, CDR2 FQDESV (reference sequence). This CDR3 is built from 14 residues. CDR3 DNA sequence: TGTGCCAGCAGCTACCCCGGGACTGCCAGCCCCCTCCACTTT. Its translation is CASSYPGTASPLHF.

The V gene is TRBV6-4, the J gene TRBJ2-3; 10 nucleotides align to TRBD2. V lost 6 bases to trimming and J lost 0 bases; unmatched junction nucleotides: 3. The CDR3 totals 15 residues. From germline, CDR1 is MRHNA and CDR2 SNTAGT. The CDR3 spells CASSLAGASTDTQYF. CDR3 DNA: TGTGCCAGCAGCCTAGCGGGAGCGAGCACAGATACGCAGTATTTT.

The J gene is TRBJ1-5, the V gene TRBV28, with a weak D call TRBD1 (5 bases). Trimming cost V 5 bases and J 4 bases, with 15 bases left between them. The CDR3 has 15 residues. Germline V gene sequence: CDR1 MDHEN, CDR2 SYDVKM. In DNA form, the CDR3 reads TGTGCCAGCAGTCCGACCCCCGAGGGGAATCAGCCCCAGCATTTT. Protein: CASSPTPEGNQPQHF.

V is TRBV6-1 and J is TRBJ2-7; no clear D gene. Germline V gene lookup returns CDR1 MNHNS and CDR2 SASEGT. V was clipped by 0 bases and J by 1 base, with 4 bases between them. The CDR3 contains 13 residues. The CDR3 DNA sequence: TGTGCCAGCAGTGAAGCAGGTTCCTACGAGCAGTACGTC. Amino acid sequence: CASSEAGSYEQYV.

The chain recombines TRBV7-9 with TRBJ2-7; a weak D match, TRBD2 (5 bases). The CDR3 consists of 14 residues. V shed 6 bases and J shed 0 bases, with 12 bases lying between them. Germline-derived CDR1 and CDR2 are SEHNR and FQNEAQ (reference sequence). As DNA, the CDR3 is TGTGCCAGCAGTACAGCGGCCACCTCCTACGAGCAGTACTTC. This encodes CASSTAATSYEQYF.

The chain employs TRBV25-1 and TRBJ1-1; D is unresolved. V was trimmed by 3 bases and J by 5 bases, leaving 13 bases between them. The CDR3 has 14 amino acids. The V gene's germline CDR1 is MGHDK and CDR2 SYGVNS. CDR3 residues: CASSDFRGGTEAFF. The CDR3 DNA reads as TGTGCCAGCAGTGATTTTCGGGGAGGAACTGAAGCTTTCTTT.

The rearrangement links TRBV7-2 to TRBJ2-7; possible D gene TRBD1, 6 bases. The germline V and J ends were trimmed by 5 bases and 9 bases, with 20 bases remaining between them. Germline lookup yields CDR1 SGHTA and CDR2 FQGNSA. The CDR3 has 14 residues. The CDR3 loop reads CASSPTDVQGRQYF. CDR3 bases: TGTGCCAGCAGCCCAACCGACGTACAGGGTCGGCAGTACTTC.

This clone was detected once. The junction does not match germline at one end; this may be a read error. The V and J genes are TRBV6-2 or TRBV6-3 and TRBJ1-4; unclear D gene. The CDR3 extends over 11 amino acids. Germline V gene lookup returns CDR1 MNHEY and CDR2 SVGEGT. CDR3 DNA sequence: TGTGCCAGCAGTTCTCTCGATCGGGAAATTTTT. It is translated as CASSSLDREIF.

The chain has TRBV13 and TRBJ2-5, with a possible D match to TRBD1 (6 bases). The germline CDR1 and CDR2 sequences are PRHDT and FYEKMQ (reference sequence). This CDR3 is 13 amino acids long. Trimming removed 5 bases at V and 3 bases at J, with 10 bases between. As DNA, the CDR3 is TGTGCCAGCAGCCTCAACAGGGAAGAGACCCAGTACTTC. It specifies CASSLNREETQYF.